The T cell receptor beta chain described here comes from a study of T-cell reconstitution after alpha-beta-depleted transplantation in children. Unique molecular identifiers were used in preparing the TCRbeta library. TCRdb re-derived calls from the PCR reads in MiXCR, one entry per CDR3 protein. The sample includes more than 25,000 distinct CDR3 sequences, roughly 6% of them seen just once. At least ten counts were recorded for this clonotype. Sequencing was performed on PBMCs, mostly from graft donor cells, taken 180 days after TCRalphabeta/CD19-depleted stem cell transplant. The source is a male patient between 10 and 17 years old who had a stem cell transplant for acute myeloid leukemia, so the T cells may come from the graft donor.

The CDR3, as DNA: TGTGCCAGCAGCCCCCGGACAGGTTCCACCTACGAGCAGTACTTC. Translation: CASSPRTGSTYEQYF. The chain carries TRBV7-9 and TRBJ2-7, with 7 bases identical to TRBD1. V lost 5 bases and J lost 2; bases outside the gene matches: 9. Per germline, CDR1 SEHNR and CDR2 FQNEAQ (reference sequence). The CDR3 is made up of 15 amino acids.